A selection of T cell receptor beta chains follows, all from one sample in a study of T cells after yellow fever vaccination. TCRdb reprocessed the 5' RACE reads via MiXCR and lists one record per CDR3 protein. The table has under 250,000 distinct CDR3 sequences, roughly 3% seen once; the top ten hold 3.2%. The sequencing here drew on CD4+ T cells sorted from PBMCs, taken 10 days after the yellow fever booster vaccination. The receptors stem from a man between 18 and 29 years old who received the YFV17D yellow fever vaccine. CDR3s include the opening cysteine and the closing phenylalanine or tryptophan. D genes are given only for firm matches. The size of a clone is reported for some rows only, either as once, few or many, or as a class for expanded clones.

CDR3: CASSFFGQLNTEAFF
DNA: TGCGCCAGCAGCTTTTTCGGCCAGCTGAACACTGAAGCTTTCTTT
D: -
J: TRBJ1-1
V: TRBV5-1
length: 15
size: few

CDR3: CASSWTGAGANVLTF
DNA: TGCGCCAGCAGCTGGACAGGGGCTGGGGCCAACGTCCTGACTTTC
D: TRBD1
J: TRBJ2-6
V: TRBV5-1
length: 15
size: many

CDR3: CSLAGSPWDTQYF
DNA: TGCAGCCTAGCGGGGTCCCCCTGGGATACGCAGTATTTT
D: TRBD2
J: TRBJ2-3
V: TRBV20-1
length: 13
size: -

CDR3: CAWKGTLNTGELFF
DNA: TGTGCCTGGAAGGGGACATTGAACACCGGGGAGCTGTTTTTT
D: -
J: TRBJ2-2
V: TRBV30
length: 14
size: -

CDR3: CASSLGFGTASGANVLTF
DNA: TGTGCCAGCAGCTTAGGGTTCGGGACAGCATCTGGGGCCAACGTCCTGACTTTC
D: TRBD1
J: TRBJ2-6
V: TRBV7-2
length: 18
size: -

CDR3: CSASTSGSRDTQYF
DNA: TGCAGTGCGTCGACTAGCGGGAGTCGTGATACGCAGTATTTT
D: TRBD2
J: TRBJ2-3
V: TRBV20-1
length: 14
size: many

CDR3: CASSLRGGGAQETQYF
DNA: TGTGCCAGCAGCTTACGGGGCGGGGGGGCACAAGAGACCCAGTACTTC
D: TRBD2
J: TRBJ2-5
V: TRBV11-2
length: 16
size: many

CDR3: CASSLERRHGYTF
DNA: TGTGCCAGCAGCTTAGAGCGCAGGCATGGCTACACCTTC
D: -
J: TRBJ1-2
V: TRBV7-2
length: 13
size: few

CDR3: CASTRTGGWTEAFF
DNA: TGTGCCAGTACTCGGACAGGGGGCTGGACTGAAGCTTTCTTT
D: TRBD1
J: TRBJ1-1
V: TRBV19
length: 14
size: -

CDR3: CATSRDGSVRTAHF
DNA: TGTGCCACCAGCAGAGATGGGTCCGTCAGGACGGCCCATTTT
D: -
J: TRBJ2-3
V: TRBV15
length: 14
size: many

CDR3: CASSLNGPRADYGYTF
DNA: TGTGCCAGCAGCTTAAACGGTCCCAGGGCGGACTATGGCTACACCTTC
D: -
J: TRBJ1-2
V: TRBV7-3
length: 16
size: -

CDR3: CASSYGTEETQYF
DNA: TGTGCCAGCAGCTATGGGACCGAAGAGACCCAGTACTTC
D: -
J: TRBJ2-5
V: TRBV5-4
length: 13
size: many

CDR3: CASSLSGLMNTEAFF
DNA: TGTGCCAGCAGCTTATCCGGTCTCATGAACACTGAAGCTTTCTTT
D: -
J: TRBJ1-1
V: TRBV7-9
length: 15
size: -

CDR3: CSVIQGGLTEAFF
DNA: TGCAGCGTCATCCAGGGGGGCCTAACTGAAGCTTTCTTT
D: TRBD1
J: TRBJ1-1
V: TRBV29-1
length: 13
size: -

CDR3: CASSMSGGGETQYF
DNA: TGTGCCAGCAGCATGTCAGGGGGGGGAGAGACCCAGTACTTC
D: -
J: TRBJ2-5
V: TRBV5-4
length: 14
size: -

CDR3: CASSPEYTEAFF
DNA: TGTGCCAGCTCACCCGAATACACTGAAGCTTTCTTT
D: -
J: TRBJ1-1
V: TRBV18
length: 12
size: -

CDR3: CAARGGLLAKNIQYF
DNA: TGTGCCGCGCGGGGGGGCCTCCTAGCCAAAAACATTCAGTACTTC
D: TRBD2
J: TRBJ2-4
V: TRBV6-6
length: 15
size: -

CDR3: CASSTQNSNQPQHF
DNA: TGTGCCAGCAGTACACAGAATAGCAATCAGCCCCAGCATTTT
D: -
J: TRBJ1-5
V: TRBV6-2/TRBV6-3
length: 14
size: many

CDR3: CASTQTRTGGTGELFF
DNA: TGTGCCAGCACCCAAACGAGGACAGGGGGTACCGGGGAGCTGTTTTTT
D: TRBD1
J: TRBJ2-2
V: TRBV6-2/TRBV6-3
length: 16
size: many

CDR3: CSARRSPSTDTQYF
DNA: TGCAGTGCTAGGAGGAGTCCTAGCACAGATACGCAGTATTTT
D: -
J: TRBJ2-3
V: TRBV20-1
length: 14
size: few

CDR3: CASSLWGASRAKNIQYF
DNA: TGTGCCAGCAGTTTATGGGGGGCCTCACGAGCCAAAAACATTCAGTACTTC
D: -
J: TRBJ2-4
V: TRBV12-3/TRBV12-4
length: 17
size: -

CDR3: CASSLYALVRGQPQHF
DNA: TGTGCCAGCAGCTTGTATGCATTGGTTCGGGGTCAGCCCCAGCATTTT
D: -
J: TRBJ1-5
V: TRBV7-2
length: 16
size: few

CDR3: CASSSSGAAFLNTGELFF
DNA: TGTGCCAGCAGTTCTAGCGGGGCCGCCTTCCTGAACACCGGGGAGCTGTTTTTT
D: TRBD2
J: TRBJ2-2
V: TRBV2
length: 18
size: few

CDR3: CASSSQAGEDYNEQFF
DNA: TGTGCCAGCAGTTCCCAAGCAGGGGAGGACTACAATGAGCAGTTCTTC
D: -
J: TRBJ2-1
V: TRBV28
length: 16
size: -

CDR3: CASCLQGWSEQFF
DNA: TGTGCCAGCTGCTTACAGGGGTGGAGTGAGCAGTTCTTC
D: TRBD1
J: TRBJ2-1
V: TRBV7-6
length: 13
size: -

CDR3: CSARDRGNHGELFF
DNA: TGCAGTGCTAGAGATCGGGGAAACCACGGGGAGCTGTTTTTT
D: -
J: TRBJ2-2
V: TRBV20-1
length: 14
size: -

CDR3: CASSLTGADSPLHF
DNA: TGTGCCAGCAGCCTGACAGGGGCGGATTCACCCCTCCACTTT
D: TRBD1
J: TRBJ1-6
V: TRBV5-4
length: 14
size: many

CDR3: CASSRSVSTEAFF
DNA: TGTGCCAGCAGCCGATCAGTTAGCACTGAAGCTTTCTTT
D: -
J: TRBJ1-1
V: TRBV3-1
length: 13
size: few

CDR3: CASSQVGASGYNEQFF
DNA: TGCGCCAGCAGCCAAGTGGGGGCTAGCGGCTACAATGAGCAGTTCTTC
D: -
J: TRBJ2-1
V: TRBV4-1
length: 16
size: many

CDR3: CATSPASGGADTQYF
DNA: TGTGCCACCAGTCCTGCTAGCGGGGGGGCAGATACGCAGTATTTT
D: TRBD2
J: TRBJ2-3
V: TRBV24-1
length: 15
size: many

CDR3: CASSFILNTEAFF
DNA: TGTGCCAGCAGTTTTATTCTGAACACTGAAGCTTTCTTT
D: -
J: TRBJ1-1
V: TRBV12-3/TRBV12-4
length: 13
size: few

CDR3: CASSLTPGSGRLSDTQYF
DNA: TGTGCCAGCAGCTTAACCCCAGGTTCGGGGCGTCTATCAGATACGCAGTATTTT
D: -
J: TRBJ2-3
V: TRBV7-3
length: 18
size: many

CDR3: CASRTGLATFKQYF
DNA: TGTGCCAGCAGGACGGGACTAGCGACCTTTAAGCAGTACTTC
D: TRBD2
J: TRBJ2-7
V: TRBV2
length: 14
size: -

CDR3: CASSVEGRYEQYF
DNA: TGTGCCAGCAGCGTAGAGGGCAGATACGAGCAGTACTTC
D: -
J: TRBJ2-7
V: TRBV9
length: 13
size: many

CDR3: CASSGLAGRETQYF
DNA: TGTGCCAGCAGTGGACTAGCGGGGAGGGAGACCCAGTACTTC
D: TRBD2
J: TRBJ2-5
V: TRBV6-5
length: 14
size: few

CDR3: CASSRDPNTEAFF
DNA: TGTGCCAGCTCACGGGACCCGAACACTGAAGCTTTCTTT
D: -
J: TRBJ1-1
V: TRBV18
length: 13
size: -

CDR3: CASSLATGAYSPLHF
DNA: TGTGCCAGCAGCTTGGCCACAGGGGCGTATTCACCCCTCCACTTT
D: TRBD1
J: TRBJ1-6
V: TRBV11-2
length: 15
size: many

CDR3: CASSVDVRGSTGGGYTF
DNA: TGTGCCAGCAGCGTAGACGTAAGAGGGAGCACAGGGGGAGGCTACACCTTC
D: TRBD1
J: TRBJ1-2
V: TRBV9
length: 17
size: few

CDR3: CASPPSTEVQPQHF
DNA: TGTGCCAGCCCCCCTTCGACAGAGGTTCAGCCCCAGCATTTT
D: -
J: TRBJ1-5
V: TRBV28
length: 14
size: few

CDR3: CSAMGRGYSNQPQHF
DNA: TGCAGTGCCATGGGCAGGGGATATAGCAATCAGCCCCAGCATTTT
D: -
J: TRBJ1-5
V: TRBV20-1
length: 15
size: many

CDR3: CASSFRLAGGLDTQYF
DNA: TGTGCCAGCAGTTTTAGGTTAGCGGGGGGGCTAGATACGCAGTATTTT
D: TRBD2
J: TRBJ2-3
V: TRBV12-3/TRBV12-4
length: 16
size: -

CDR3: CASSFDRTGVGYEQYF
DNA: TGTGCCAGCAGTTTCGACAGGACAGGGGTAGGTTACGAGCAGTACTTC
D: TRBD1
J: TRBJ2-7
V: TRBV6-6
length: 16
size: -

CDR3: CASSFMSEQFF
DNA: TGTGCCAGCAGCTTTATGAGTGAGCAGTTCTTC
D: -
J: TRBJ2-1
V: TRBV7-2
length: 11
size: many

CDR3: CATSDYGASDTQYF
DNA: TGTGCCACCAGTGATTACGGGGCGTCAGATACGCAGTATTTT
D: -
J: TRBJ2-3
V: TRBV24-1
length: 14
size: many

CDR3: CASSGRDRGSTGELFF
DNA: TGTGCCAGCAGCGGGAGGGACAGGGGAAGCACCGGGGAGCTGTTTTTT
D: TRBD1
J: TRBJ2-2
V: TRBV5-6
length: 16
size: few

CDR3: CSVEVTGNFYEQYF
DNA: TGCAGCGTTGAGGTAACAGGGAATTTCTACGAGCAGTACTTC
D: -
J: TRBJ2-7
V: TRBV29-1
length: 14
size: many

CDR3: CASSWTAGSLEGKNIQYF
DNA: TGTGCCAGCAGCTGGACAGCGGGCAGTCTAGAGGGCAAAAACATTCAGTACTTC
D: -
J: TRBJ2-4
V: TRBV5-5
length: 18
size: many

CDR3: CASSYSRGGRETQYF
DNA: TGTGCCAGCAGTTACTCACGGGGGGGTCGAGAGACCCAGTACTTC
D: TRBD2
J: TRBJ2-5
V: TRBV6-6
length: 15
size: many

CDR3: CASSELGGGPQETQYF
DNA: TGTGCCAGCAGTGAATTAGGCGGGGGGCCCCAAGAGACCCAGTACTTC
D: TRBD2
J: TRBJ2-5
V: TRBV25-1
length: 16
size: many